This T cell receptor (beta chain) was identified during a study of blood T cells in healthy people across ages. This clonotype showed up many times. Its antigen is currently unknown. Each donor was a healthy Caucasian individual from Russia, aged roughly 6 to 95. The CDR3 sequence is 14 residues long. Between the trimmed V and J ends, which lost 4 bases and 3 bases, there was a span of 9 bases. In germline, CDR1 is MNHNY, CDR2 SVGAGI (reference sequence). Findings of the study overall: There were more naive CD4+ cells and higher diversity in long-lived donors than in aged donors.

With a J-beta primer mix and a sample-barcoded 5' primer, a second PCR ran about 6 to 11 cycles. In TCRdb, the 5' RACE reads were re-called with MiXCR into one record per CDR3 protein. The sample has 710,000 or so distinct CDR3 sequences; 20% to 25% are singletons. This TCR came from a man between 65 and 85 years old in good health. The sample taken for sequencing was blood. The rearrangement joins TRBV6-6 to TRBJ1-4; D gene ambiguous. The CDR3 loop is CASSFGRANEKLFF. As DNA, the CDR3 is TGTGCCAGCAGTTTTGGGCGCGCTAATGAAAAACTGTTTTTT.